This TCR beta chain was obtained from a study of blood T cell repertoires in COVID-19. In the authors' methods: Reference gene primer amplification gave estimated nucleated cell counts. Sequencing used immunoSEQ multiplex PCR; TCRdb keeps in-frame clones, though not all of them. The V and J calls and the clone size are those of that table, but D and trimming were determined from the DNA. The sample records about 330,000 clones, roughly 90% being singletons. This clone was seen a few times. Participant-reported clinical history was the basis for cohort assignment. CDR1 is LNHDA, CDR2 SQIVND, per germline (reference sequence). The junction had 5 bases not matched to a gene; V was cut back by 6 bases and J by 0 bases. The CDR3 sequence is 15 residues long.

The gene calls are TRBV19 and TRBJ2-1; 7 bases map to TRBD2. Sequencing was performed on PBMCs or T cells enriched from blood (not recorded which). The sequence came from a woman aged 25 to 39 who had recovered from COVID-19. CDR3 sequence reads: CASRERGSSYNEQFF. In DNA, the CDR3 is TGTGCCAGTAGGGAGCGGGGAAGCTCCTACAATGAGCAGTTCTTC.